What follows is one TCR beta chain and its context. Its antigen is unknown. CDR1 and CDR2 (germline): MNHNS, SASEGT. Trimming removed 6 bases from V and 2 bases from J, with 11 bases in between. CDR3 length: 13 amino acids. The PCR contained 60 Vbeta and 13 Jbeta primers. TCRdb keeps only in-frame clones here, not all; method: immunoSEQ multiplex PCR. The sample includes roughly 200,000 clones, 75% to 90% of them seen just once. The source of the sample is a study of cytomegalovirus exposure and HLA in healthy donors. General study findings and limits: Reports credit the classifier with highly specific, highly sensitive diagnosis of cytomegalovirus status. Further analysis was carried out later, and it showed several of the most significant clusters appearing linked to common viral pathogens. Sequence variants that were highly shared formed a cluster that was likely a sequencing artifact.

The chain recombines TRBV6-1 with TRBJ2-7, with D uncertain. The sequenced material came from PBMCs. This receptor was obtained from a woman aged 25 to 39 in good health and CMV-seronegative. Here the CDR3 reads CASSQNSAYEQYF. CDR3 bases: TGTGCCAGCAGCCAAAACAGTGCCTACGAGCAGTACTTC.